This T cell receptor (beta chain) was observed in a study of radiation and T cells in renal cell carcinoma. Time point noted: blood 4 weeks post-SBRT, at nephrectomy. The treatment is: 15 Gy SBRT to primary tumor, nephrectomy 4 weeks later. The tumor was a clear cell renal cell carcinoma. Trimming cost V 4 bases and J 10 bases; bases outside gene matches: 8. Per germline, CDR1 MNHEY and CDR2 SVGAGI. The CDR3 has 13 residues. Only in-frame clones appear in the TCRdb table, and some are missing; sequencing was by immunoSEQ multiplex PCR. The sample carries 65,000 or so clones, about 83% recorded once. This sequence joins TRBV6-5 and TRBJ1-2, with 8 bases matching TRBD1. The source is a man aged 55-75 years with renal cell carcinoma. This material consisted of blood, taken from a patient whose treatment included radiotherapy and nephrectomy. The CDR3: CASSLGTGLDYTF. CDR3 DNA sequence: TGTGCCAGCAGTTTGGGGACAGGTCTCGACTACACCTTC.